Listed below are T cell receptor beta chains from one sample, sequenced in a study of blood T cell repertoires in COVID-19. Repertoires were generated with immunoSEQ multiplex PCR, while TCRdb's copy carries only in-frame clones and drops some. This table has 200,000 to 250,000 clones, about 85% appearing once. The sample comprised PBMCs or T cells enriched from blood (not recorded which). Receptor source: a middle-aged man who had recovered from COVID-19. Each CDR3 is given with its conserved first and last residue. Each record gives: clone size, V gene, D gene, J gene, CDR3 protein, CDR3 DNA. A D gene is named only where the DNA matches it firmly. The size field is filled for only some rows; it gives once, few, many or a size class.

.	TRBV29-1	TRBD1	TRBJ2-2	CSARRGTGNTGELFF	TGCAGCGCCCGTCGAGGGACAGGGAACACCGGGGAGCTGTTTTTT
.	TRBV5-1	TRBD2	TRBJ2-7	CASSSSGGYEQYF	TGCGCCAGCAGCTCCTCGGGAGGCTACGAGCAGTACTTC
once	TRBV21-1	.	TRBJ2-5	CASSKALWDKQETQYF	TGTGCCAGCAGCAAAGCGCTTTGGGACAAACAAGAGACCCAGTACTTC
.	TRBV5-1	TRBD2	TRBJ2-3	CASSFSGRAVDTQYF	TGCGCCAGCAGCTTTAGCGGGAGGGCCGTGGATACGCAGTATTTT
.	TRBV6-5	.	TRBJ1-2	CASSLTTVLNYGYTF	TGTGCCAGCAGTCTGACGACTGTTCTTAACTATGGCTACACCTTC
once	TRBV19	.	TRBJ1-4	CASSVTQGDGEKLFF	TGTGCCAGTAGTGTCACCCAGGGTGACGGTGAAAAACTGTTTTTT
few	TRBV6-5	.	TRBJ1-6	CASKVQGWESPLHF	TGTGCCAGTAAAGTACAGGGTTGGGAGTCACCCCTCCACTTT
.	TRBV6-6	.	TRBJ1-1	CASSLGGEYEAFF	TGTGCCAGCAGTTTGGGTGGGGAGTATGAAGCTTTCTTT
.	TRBV7-2	TRBD2	TRBJ2-7	CASSLVGLAGAAEQYF	TGTGCCAGCAGCTTAGTGGGACTAGCGGGAGCTGCCGAGCAGTACTTC
once	TRBV18	.	TRBJ2-3	CASLPTDSSTDTQYF	TGTGCCAGCCTGCCGACAGACTCTAGCACAGATACGCAGTATTTT
.	TRBV7-3	TRBD2	TRBJ2-7	CASSLRRGDGQYF	TGTGCCAGCAGCTTAAGGCGGGGGGACGGGCAGTACTTC
.	TRBV30	TRBD1	TRBJ1-2	CAWSGQGAGGYTF	TGTGCCTGGAGTGGACAGGGGGCTGGAGGCTACACCTTC
.	TRBV19	.	TRBJ2-1	CASTAGATSYNEQFF	TGTGCCAGTACCGCAGGGGCCACCTCCTACAATGAGCAGTTCTTC
.	TRBV30	.	TRBJ1-1	CAWSEETEAFF	TGTGCCTGGAGTGAAGAGACTGAAGCTTTCTTT
once	TRBV11-3	.	TRBJ2-1	CASSSTDYNEQFF	TGTGCCAGCAGCTCGACTGATTACAATGAGCAGTTCTTC
.	TRBV7-6	TRBD1	TRBJ2-7	CASSFGQGDEQYF	TGTGCCAGCAGCTTCGGACAGGGAGACGAGCAGTACTTC
.	TRBV6-2/TRBV6-3	TRBD2	TRBJ2-1	CASSSLTSATVSSYNEQFF	TGTGCCAGCAGTTCTTTGACTAGCGCGACGGTGAGCTCCTACAATGAGCAGTTCTTC
.	TRBV9	TRBD2	TRBJ2-5	CASSVGLAGARETQYF	TGTGCCAGCAGCGTAGGGCTAGCGGGAGCCCGAGAGACCCAGTACTTC
.	TRBV29-1	.	TRBJ2-6	CSVVELEGSGANVLTF	TGCAGCGTTGTCGAGTTGGAGGGGTCTGGGGCCAACGTCCTGACTTTC
.	TRBV21-1	.	TRBJ2-2	CASSKGLAGGQTGELFF	TGTGCCAGCAGCAAAGGCCTAGCGGGAGGCCAAACCGGGGAGCTGTTTTTT
.	TRBV2	.	TRBJ1-5	CASQNRDVSQPQHF	TGTGCCAGTCAGAACAGGGACGTATCTCAGCCCCAGCATTTT
.	TRBV18	TRBD1	TRBJ1-1	CASSPLTGLTEAFF	TGTGCCAGCTCACCGTTGACAGGGCTCACTGAAGCTTTCTTT
.	TRBV14	TRBD2	TRBJ2-3	CASSQRGGTDTQYF	TGTGCCAGCAGCCAGCGGGGGGGCACAGATACGCAGTATTTT
.	TRBV5-8	.	TRBJ1-5	CASSLPGDSNQPQHF	TGTGCCAGCAGCTTGCCCGGGGATAGCAATCAGCCCCAGCATTTT
.	TRBV3-1/TRBV3-2	.	TRBJ2-2	CASSGDFFPGELFF	TGTGCCAGCAGCGGTGACTTCTTTCCCGGGGAGCTGTTTTTT
.	TRBV18	TRBD1	TRBJ2-1	CASSPRRTGRSREEQFF	TGTGCCAGCTCACCGCGCCGGACAGGCCGGTCGAGGGAGGAGCAGTTCTTC
.	TRBV19	.	TRBJ2-3	CASSPLGGGRDTQYF	TGTGCCAGTAGTCCTCTGGGAGGTGGGAGGGATACGCAGTATTTT
.	TRBV9	TRBD1	TRBJ2-5	CASRFPGQGVLETQYF	TGTGCCAGCAGATTCCCGGGACAGGGGGTTTTAGAGACCCAGTACTTC
.	TRBV3-1/TRBV3-2	TRBD1	TRBJ2-2	CASGQGVTGELFF	TGTGCCAGCGGACAGGGGGTAACCGGGGAGCTGTTTTTT
.	TRBV4-1	.	TRBJ2-7	CASSQDPRGYEQYF	TGCGCCAGCAGCCAAGATCCCCGGGGCTACGAGCAGTACTTC
.	TRBV29-1	.	TRBJ2-6	CSVDTSFSGANVLTF	TGCAGCGTTGATACGAGTTTCTCTGGGGCCAACGTCCTGACTTTC
.	TRBV14	.	TRBJ2-2	CASSHFESGELFF	TGTGCCAGCAGCCACTTTGAGTCCGGGGAGCTGTTTTTT
.	TRBV28	TRBD1	TRBJ1-2	CASSFEGAGYGYTF	TGTGCCAGCAGTTTTGAGGGGGCAGGATATGGCTACACCTTC
.	TRBV30	.	TRBJ1-4	CAWSVQVEKLFF	TGTGCCTGGAGTGTACAGGTGGAAAAACTGTTTTTT
.	TRBV4-2	TRBD1	TRBJ2-7	CASSQAPLGQGTYEQYF	TGTGCCAGCAGCCAAGCGCCCTTGGGACAGGGGACCTACGAGCAGTACTTC
.	TRBV18	TRBD1	TRBJ2-3	CASSPGQISTDTQYF	TGTGCCAGCTCACCGGGACAGATTAGCACAGATACGCAGTATTTT
.	TRBV7-6	.	TRBJ2-2	CASSLRGLPNTGELFF	TGTGCCAGCAGCTTACGAGGACTCCCGAACACCGGGGAGCTGTTTTTT
few	TRBV7-3	TRBD2	TRBJ2-3	CASSNTGLAGGTDTQYF	TGTGCCAGCAGCAATACCGGACTAGCGGGAGGCACAGATACGCAGTATTTT
.	TRBV30	.	TRBJ2-7	CAWSEAYEQYF	TGTGCCTGGAGTGAAGCGTACGAGCAGTACTTC
.	TRBV12-3/TRBV12-4	.	TRBJ1-5	CASSFSRNQPQHF	TGTGCCAGCAGTTTTTCTCGTAATCAGCCCCAGCATTTT
.	TRBV19	TRBD1	TRBJ2-7	CASSIQGTGSYEQYF	TGTGCCAGTAGTATTCAGGGGACAGGTTCCTACGAGCAGTACTTC
once	TRBV6-5	.	TRBJ2-5	CASSYSEGGPWETQYF	TGTGCCAGCAGTTACTCGGAGGGCGGCCCTTGGGAGACCCAGTACTTC
.	TRBV19	TRBD1	TRBJ1-5	CASTVTGGDQPQHF	TGTGCCAGTACCGTAACAGGGGGCGACCAGCCCCAGCATTTT
few	TRBV27	TRBD2	TRBJ2-7	CASSLGLVGEQYF	TGTGCCAGCAGTCTCGGACTAGTCGGCGAGCAGTACTTC
.	TRBV4-1	TRBD2	TRBJ2-7	CASSQDLMGTSGNPYEQYF	TGCGCCAGCAGCCAAGATTTGATGGGAACTAGCGGGAATCCCTACGAGCAGTACTTC
.	TRBV3-1/TRBV3-2	TRBD2	TRBJ2-7	CASSQAERGLYEQYF	TGTGCCAGCAGCCAAGCAGAGCGGGGCCTTTACGAGCAGTACTTC
.	TRBV28	.	TRBJ1-2	CASNPAGLYGYTF	TGTGCCAGCAATCCTGCGGGCCTCTATGGCTACACCTTC
once	TRBV7-2	.	TRBJ2-2	CASSSTRNTGELFF	TGTGCCAGCAGCTCCACACGGAACACCGGGGAGCTGTTTTTT
.	TRBV9	TRBD2	TRBJ2-1	CASSETSGTYNEQFF	TGTGCCAGCAGCGAGACTAGCGGGACCTACAATGAGCAGTTCTTC
once	TRBV18	TRBD1	TRBJ1-1	CASSPTGGEGTEAFF	TGTGCCAGCTCACCGACAGGGGGGGAGGGCACTGAAGCTTTCTTT
.	TRBV9	.	TRBJ1-1	CASSVERGGYTEAFF	TGTGCCAGCAGCGTAGAACGAGGGGGATACACTGAAGCTTTCTTT
.	TRBV30	TRBD1	TRBJ1-3	CASDRGGNTIYF	TGTGCTTCCGACAGGGGAGGAAACACCATATATTTT
.	TRBV24-1	.	TRBJ2-5	CATSDPAGETQYF	TGTGCCACCAGTGATCCGGCAGGAGAGACCCAGTACTTC
.	TRBV12-3/TRBV12-4	.	TRBJ2-7	CASSFKREQYF	TGTGCCAGCAGTTTCAAGCGGGAGCAGTACTTC
.	TRBV6-5	.	TRBJ1-2	CASSYPKGDNYGYTF	TGTGCCAGCAGTTACCCTAAGGGGGACAACTATGGCTACACCTTC
.	TRBV4-1	.	TRBJ2-3	CASSSLLTSHNTDTQYF	TGCGCCAGCAGCTCCTTATTGACTAGTCATAACACAGATACGCAGTATTTT
few	TRBV5-6	TRBD2	TRBJ2-1	CASSLSVVAGMDEQFF	TGTGCCAGCAGCTTGTCAGTGGTAGCGGGAATGGATGAGCAGTTCTTC
few	TRBV18	TRBD2	TRBJ2-1	CASSPWTSTQVNEQFF	TGTGCCAGCTCACCTTGGACTAGTACCCAGGTCAATGAGCAGTTCTTC